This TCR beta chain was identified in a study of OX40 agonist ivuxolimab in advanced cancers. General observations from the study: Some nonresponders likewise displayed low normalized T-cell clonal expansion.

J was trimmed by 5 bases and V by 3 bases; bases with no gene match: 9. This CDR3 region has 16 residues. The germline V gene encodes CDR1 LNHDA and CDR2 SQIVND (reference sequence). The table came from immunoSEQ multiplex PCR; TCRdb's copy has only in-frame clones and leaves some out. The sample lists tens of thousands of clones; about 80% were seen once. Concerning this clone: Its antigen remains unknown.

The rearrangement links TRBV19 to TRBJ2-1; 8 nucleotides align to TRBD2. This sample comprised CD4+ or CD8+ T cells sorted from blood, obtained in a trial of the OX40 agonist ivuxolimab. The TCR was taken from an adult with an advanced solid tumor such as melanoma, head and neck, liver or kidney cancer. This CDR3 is CASSIYSGGSHNEQFF. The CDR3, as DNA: TGTGCCAGTAGTATTTACAGCGGGGGTTCCCACAATGAGCAGTTCTTC.